This is a list of T cell receptor beta chains from one sample in a study of cytomegalovirus exposure and HLA in healthy donors. TCRdb's table, derived via immunoSEQ multiplex PCR, lists solely in-frame clones and lacks some. The sample carries approximately 170,000 clones, over 80% recorded once. Sample: PBMCs. Source of these receptors: a male donor in good health and CMV-seronegative. The CDR3 runs from the conserved cysteine through the conserved F or W. Each record gives: clone size, J gene, V gene, D gene, CDR3 protein, CDR3 DNA. A D gene is named only where the DNA matches it firmly. Expanded clones get a size class; other rows say once, few or many, or leave the size out.

-,TRBJ2-4,TRBV9,-,CASSVGQGGAKNIQYF,TGTGCCAGCAGCGTAGGGCAGGGTGGGGCCAAAAACATTCAGTACTTC
-,TRBJ1-4,TRBV18,-,CASSRRGGDEKLFF,TGTGCCAGCTCACGACGAGGGGGAGATGAAAAACTGTTTTTT
-,TRBJ2-7,TRBV14,TRBD1,CASSQDRPTLTGTRYEQYF,TGTGCCAGCAGCCAAGATCGACCAACTCTGACAGGGACGAGGTACGAGCAGTACTTC
-,TRBJ1-3,TRBV5-5,TRBD1,CASSSDRVGNTIYF,TGTGCCAGCAGTTCGGACAGGGTTGGAAACACCATATATTTT
-,TRBJ1-5,TRBV19,-,CATTFPGGQPQHF,TGTGCCACCACCTTCCCGGGGGGCCAGCCCCAGCATTTT
-,TRBJ2-1,TRBV5-6,TRBD2,CASSIRLAESSYNEQFF,TGTGCCAGCAGCATCCGACTAGCGGAGAGCTCCTACAATGAGCAGTTCTTC
-,TRBJ1-4,TRBV5-1,-,CASSLGVDSPNEKLFF,TGCGCCAGCAGCTTGGGGGTGGACAGCCCTAATGAAAAACTGTTTTTT
-,TRBJ2-2,TRBV6-1,TRBD1,CASSEDLDRGRGELFF,TGTGCCAGCAGTGAAGATTTGGACAGGGGGCGCGGGGAGCTGTTTTTT
few,TRBJ2-1,TRBV7-6,-,CASSLGARNEQFF,TGTGCCAGCAGCTTAGGCGCGAGGAATGAGCAGTTCTTC
-,TRBJ1-2,TRBV18,TRBD1,CASSPDRAGYTF,TGTGCCAGCTCACCTGACAGGGCTGGCTACACCTTC
-,TRBJ1-4,TRBV6-5,-,CASTGDTMKRLFF,TGTGCCAGCACCGGGGACACCATGAAACGACTGTTTTTT
-,TRBJ2-6,TRBV5-1,TRBD1,CASSPGQGNSRANVLTF,TGCGCCAGCAGCCCTGGACAGGGCAACTCAAGGGCCAACGTCCTGACTTTC
-,TRBJ2-7,TRBV30,TRBD1,CAWSGQGYEQYF,TGTGCCTGGAGTGGACAGGGATACGAGCAGTACTTC
-,TRBJ1-2,TRBV7-9,TRBD1,CASSKDRGGYTF,TGTGCCAGCAGCAAGGACAGGGGCGGCTACACCTTC
-,TRBJ1-3,TRBV11-2,-,CASRLQGSGNTIYF,TGTGCCAGCAGACTACAGGGATCCGGAAACACCATATATTTT
-,TRBJ1-1,TRBV30,-,CAWSVQGNTEAFF,TGTGCCTGGAGTGTTCAGGGGAACACTGAAGCTTTCTTT
-,TRBJ2-2,TRBV5-6,-,CASRPTWGLGTGELFF,TGTGCCAGCAGGCCCACGTGGGGGCTCGGTACCGGGGAGCTGTTTTTT
-,TRBJ1-1,TRBV5-1,-,CASSLWQGSRTEAFF,TGCGCCAGCAGCTTGTGGCAGGGGAGTCGGACTGAAGCTTTCTTT
-,TRBJ1-1,TRBV5-5,-,CASSLINKNTEAFF,TGTGCCAGCAGCCTTATAAACAAGAACACTGAAGCTTTCTTT
few,TRBJ2-3,TRBV7-9,-,CASSLGQGSTDTQYF,TGTGCCAGCAGCTTAGGTCAGGGAAGCACAGATACGCAGTATTTT
once,TRBJ2-1,TRBV5-1,-,CASSLAPGGGSYNEQFF,TGCGCCAGCAGCTTGGCCCCCGGGGGTGGATCCTACAATGAGCAGTTCTTC
few,TRBJ2-7,TRBV11-2,-,CASSLERGTYEQYF,TGTGCCAGCAGCTTAGAAAGGGGAACCTACGAGCAGTACTTC
-,TRBJ2-5,TRBV19,-,CASSMSGGTETQYF,TGTGCCAGTAGTATGTCAGGGGGGACGGAGACCCAGTACTTC
-,TRBJ1-1,TRBV19,-,CASSLDHRAEAFF,TGTGCCAGTAGTCTGGACCACAGGGCTGAAGCTTTCTTT
-,TRBJ2-7,TRBV6-5,-,CATGRDRSLYEQYF,TGTGCCACCGGGAGGGACAGATCACTTTACGAGCAGTACTTC
-,TRBJ1-2,TRBV27,-,CASSSTGAADGYTF,TGTGCCAGCAGTTCCACAGGCGCGGCGGATGGCTACACCTTC
-,TRBJ1-3,TRBV12-5,TRBD1,CASGPPRDRENTIYF,TGTGCTAGTGGTCCGCCGCGGGACAGGGAGAACACCATATATTTT
-,TRBJ2-5,TRBV7-6,-,CASSLGGDQETQYF,TGTGCCAGCAGCTTAGGGGGAGATCAAGAGACCCAGTACTTC
few,TRBJ2-6,TRBV7-6,-,CASSLRTGSGANVLTF,TGTGCCAGCAGCTTACGAACAGGTTCCGGGGCCAACGTCCTGACTTTC
-,TRBJ1-1,TRBV5-4,-,CASSVDGNTEAFF,TGTGCCAGCAGCGTGGACGGGAACACTGAAGCTTTCTTT
-,TRBJ2-3,TRBV6-1,TRBD2,CASSRLAGSTDTQYF,TGTGCCAGCAGCCGACTAGCGGGGAGCACAGATACGCAGTATTTT
-,TRBJ1-2,TRBV11-2,TRBD1,CASSAQTGGASGGYTF,TGTGCCAGCAGCGCACAGACAGGGGGCGCTTCCGGTGGCTACACCTTC
-,TRBJ1-6,TRBV27,-,CASSYTILTGLNSPLHF,TGTGCCAGCAGCTACACCATATTGACAGGCCTTAATTCACCCCTCCACTTT
-,TRBJ2-3,TRBV5-1,-,CASSLGVSTDTQYF,TGCGCCAGCAGCCTCGGGGTGAGCACAGATACGCAGTATTTT
-,TRBJ2-3,TRBV9,TRBD2,CASSVAGGGEGTDTQYF,TGTGCCAGCAGCGTAGCTGGCGGGGGGGAGGGCACAGATACGCAGTATTTT
-,TRBJ1-4,TRBV6-1,-,CASSEEDITNEKLFF,TGTGCCAGCAGTGAAGAGGACATCACTAATGAAAAACTGTTTTTT
-,TRBJ2-2,TRBV9,-,CASSVAGFGELFF,TGTGCCAGCAGCGTAGCAGGATTCGGGGAGCTGTTTTTT
-,TRBJ1-5,TRBV6-4,-,CASSQDSNQPQHF,TGTGCCAGCAGCCAGGATAGCAATCAGCCCCAGCATTTT
few,TRBJ1-1,TRBV10-3,-,CAIGPQRNTEAFF,TGTGCCATCGGGCCCCAGAGGAACACTGAAGCTTTCTTT
-,TRBJ2-3,TRBV4-3,TRBD2,CASSQEGGGGTDTQYF,TGCGCCAGCAGCCAAGAAGGTGGGGGGGGCACAGATACGCAGTATTTT
-,TRBJ1-6,TRBV5-4,-,CASSLDSYNSPLHF,TGTGCCAGCAGCTTGGACAGTTATAATTCACCCCTCCACTTT
-,TRBJ2-1,TRBV6-1,TRBD2,CASSEALGVVAGGYNEQFF,TGTGCCAGCAGTGAAGCGCTAGGGGTCGTAGCGGGGGGCTACAATGAGCAGTTCTTC
-,TRBJ2-7,TRBV27,TRBD1,CASSRTGAYYEQYF,TGTGCCAGCAGCCGGACAGGGGCGTACTACGAGCAGTACTTC
-,TRBJ1-2,TRBV4-1,TRBD1,CASSPPGDRGVYGYTF,TGCGCCAGCAGCCCGCCGGGGGACAGGGGGGTCTATGGCTACACCTTC
-,TRBJ1-2,TRBV6-1,TRBD1,CASSDRDSNYGYTF,TGTGCCAGCAGTGACCGGGACAGTAACTATGGCTACACCTTC
-,TRBJ1-2,TRBV7-9,TRBD1,CSSSQDRGGRGYGYTF,TGTTCCAGCAGCCAGGACAGGGGTGGTAGAGGCTATGGCTACACCTTC
-,TRBJ2-5,TRBV19,-,CASSSRYQETQYF,TGTGCCAGTAGTAGCCGGTACCAAGAGACCCAGTACTTC
-,TRBJ1-2,TRBV18,-,CASSPDYNYGYTF,TGTGCCAGCTCACCCGACTATAACTATGGCTACACCTTC
-,TRBJ2-2,TRBV2,-,CASSVITGELFF,TGTGCCAGCAGTGTTATTACCGGGGAGCTGTTTTTT
once,TRBJ2-7,TRBV6-5,-,CASVGRGSYEQYF,TGTGCTAGCGTTGGTAGGGGGTCTTACGAGCAGTACTTC
-,TRBJ2-1,TRBV4-1,TRBD2,CASSQGLAGEGGQFF,TGCGCCAGCAGCCAAGGACTAGCGGGGGAGGGTGGGCAGTTCTTC
-,TRBJ2-5,TRBV14,-,CASSSRDRGPQETQYF,TGTGCCAGCAGCTCGCGGGACAGAGGGCCTCAAGAGACCCAGTACTTC
once,TRBJ2-3,TRBV10-1,TRBD2,CASSEQTSGSTDTQYF,TGCGCCAGCAGTGAGCAGACTAGCGGGAGCACAGATACGCAGTATTTT
-,TRBJ2-5,TRBV5-1,-,CASSLDPGPQETQYF,TGCGCCAGCAGCTTGGATCCAGGCCCACAAGAGACCCAGTACTTC
-,TRBJ2-7,TRBV5-1,-,CASSHDLPPYEQYF,TGCGCCAGCAGTCACGACTTACCTCCCTACGAGCAGTACTTC